Here is one T cell receptor (beta chain) with its context. Its antigen remains unidentified. Trimming removed 6 bases from V and 6 bases from J, with 11 bases in between. Germline V CDR1 and CDR2: SQVTM, ANQGSEA. The CDR3 runs 11 residues. The sample comes from a study of T cell responses to AZD1222 COVID-19 vaccine. Study-wide points: Dominant CD4 TCR responses targeted spike regions 160-218 and 743-854. Donor demographics were predominantly white British with a female majority; clonal diversity may be underestimated. Nearly half of spike-specific TCRs reportedly target unmutated variant regions.

This table comes from immunoSEQ multiplex PCR, and its TCRdb copy is limited to in-frame clones, with some not included. The data hold 150,000 to 200,000 clones, with approximately 92% observed a single time. The receptor comes from an adult in good health. The chain links TRBV29-1 to TRBJ1-1; TRBD1 might be the D (6 bases). The sample consisted of peripheral blood, taken on day 0 of AZD1222 vaccination. The CDR3 DNA is TGCAGCGTGCTAGACAGGCCTGAAGCTTTCTTT. Translation gives CSVLDRPEAFF.